This entry is about one T cell receptor (beta chain). The table came from immunoSEQ multiplex PCR; TCRdb's copy has only in-frame clones and leaves some out. The data contain about 72,000 clones, about 92% of them singletons. The germline V and J ends were trimmed by 0 bases and 1 base, with 9 bases remaining between them. From germline, CDR1 is LGHNT and CDR2 FRNRAP. The CDR3 is 15 amino acids. The record originates from a study of T cell clones after liver transplantation. The chain couples TRBV12-5 to TRBJ1-1; D is unclear. Material: CD4+ T cells from blood, obtained before liver transplant. The sequence was collected from a human donor who received a liver transplant. This chain's CDR3 is CASGLVVVGNTEAFF. The CDR3 nucleotides are TGTGCTAGTGGTTTGGTAGTGGTGGGGAACACTGAAGCTTTCTTT.